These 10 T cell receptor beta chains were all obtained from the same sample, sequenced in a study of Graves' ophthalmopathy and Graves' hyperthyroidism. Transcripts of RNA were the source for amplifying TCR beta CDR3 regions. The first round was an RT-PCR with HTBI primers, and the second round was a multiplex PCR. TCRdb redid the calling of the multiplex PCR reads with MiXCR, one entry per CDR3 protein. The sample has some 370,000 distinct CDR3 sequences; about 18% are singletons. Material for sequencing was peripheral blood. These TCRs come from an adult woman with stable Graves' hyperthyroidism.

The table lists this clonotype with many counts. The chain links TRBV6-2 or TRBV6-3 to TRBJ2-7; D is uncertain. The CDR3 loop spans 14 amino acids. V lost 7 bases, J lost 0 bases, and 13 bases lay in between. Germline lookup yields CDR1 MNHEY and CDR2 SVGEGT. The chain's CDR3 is CASIGSGPSYEQYF. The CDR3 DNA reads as TGTGCCAGCATCGGGTCGGGCCCCTCCTACGAGCAGTACTTC.

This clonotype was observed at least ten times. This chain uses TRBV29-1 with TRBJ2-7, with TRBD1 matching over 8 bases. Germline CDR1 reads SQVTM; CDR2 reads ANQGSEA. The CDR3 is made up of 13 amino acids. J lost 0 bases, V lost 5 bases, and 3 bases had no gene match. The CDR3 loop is CSVRTGSSYEQYF. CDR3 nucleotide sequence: TGCAGCGTTCGGACAGGGAGCTCCTACGAGCAGTACTTC.

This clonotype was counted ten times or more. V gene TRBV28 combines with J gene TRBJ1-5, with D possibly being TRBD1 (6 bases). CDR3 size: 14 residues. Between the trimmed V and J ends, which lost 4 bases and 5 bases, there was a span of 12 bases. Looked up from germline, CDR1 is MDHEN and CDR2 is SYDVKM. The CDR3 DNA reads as TGTGCCAGCAGTTCGGCCAGGGGCTATCAGCCCCAGCATTTT. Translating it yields CASSSARGYQPQHF.

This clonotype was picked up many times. CDR3 nucleotides: TGTGCCAGCAGATTCGCTGGACTAGCGGGCGGAGAGACCCAGTACTTC. Translated: CASRFAGLAGGETQYF. The chain has TRBV28 and TRBJ2-5; 11 nucleotides align to TRBD2. The CDR3 is made up of 16 amino acids. J lost 4 bases, V lost 6 bases, and 10 bases had no gene match. The germline CDR1 and CDR2 sequences are MDHEN and SYDVKM. Full variable domain (rest looked up from reference TRBV28 and TRBJ2-5): DVKVTQSSRYLVKRTGEKVFLECVQDMDHENMFWYRQDPGLGLRLIYFSYDVKMKEKGDIPEGYSVSREKKERFSLILESASTNQTSMYLCASRFAGLAGGETQYFGPGTRLLVL.

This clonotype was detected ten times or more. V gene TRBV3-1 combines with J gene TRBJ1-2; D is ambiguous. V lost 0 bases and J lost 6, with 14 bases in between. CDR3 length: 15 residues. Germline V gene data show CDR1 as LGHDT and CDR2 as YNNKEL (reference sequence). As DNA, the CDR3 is TGTGCCAGCAGCCAAGAGGGGTACTTCAGGAATGGCTACACCTTC. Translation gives CASSQEGYFRNGYTF.

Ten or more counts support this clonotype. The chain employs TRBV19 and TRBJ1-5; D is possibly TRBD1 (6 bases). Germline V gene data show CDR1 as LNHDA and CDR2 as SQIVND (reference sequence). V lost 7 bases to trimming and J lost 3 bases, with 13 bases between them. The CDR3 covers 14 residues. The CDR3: CASTLTGSNQPQHF. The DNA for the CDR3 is TGTGCCAGTACCTTAACAGGGTCCAATCAGCCCCAGCATTTT.

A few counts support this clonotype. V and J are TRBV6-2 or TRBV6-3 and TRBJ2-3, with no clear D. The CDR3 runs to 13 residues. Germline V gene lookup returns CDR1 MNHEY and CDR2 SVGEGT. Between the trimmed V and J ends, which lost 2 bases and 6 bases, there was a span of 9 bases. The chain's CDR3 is CASSYRLFDTQYF. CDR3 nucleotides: TGTGCCAGCAGTTACCGCTTGTTTGATACGCAGTATTTT.

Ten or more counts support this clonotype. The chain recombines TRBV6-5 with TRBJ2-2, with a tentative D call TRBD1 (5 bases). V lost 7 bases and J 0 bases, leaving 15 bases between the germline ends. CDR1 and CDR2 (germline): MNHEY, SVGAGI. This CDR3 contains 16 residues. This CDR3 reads CASKAGRLANTGELFF. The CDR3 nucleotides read TGTGCCAGCAAGGCAGGGCGCCTCGCGAACACCGGGGAGCTGTTTTTT.

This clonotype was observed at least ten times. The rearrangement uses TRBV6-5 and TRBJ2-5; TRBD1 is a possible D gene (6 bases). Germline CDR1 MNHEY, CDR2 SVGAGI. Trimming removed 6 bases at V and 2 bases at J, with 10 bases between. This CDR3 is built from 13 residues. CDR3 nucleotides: TGTGCCAGCAGGCGACAGGTACAAGAGACCCAGTACTTC. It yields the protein CASRRQVQETQYF.

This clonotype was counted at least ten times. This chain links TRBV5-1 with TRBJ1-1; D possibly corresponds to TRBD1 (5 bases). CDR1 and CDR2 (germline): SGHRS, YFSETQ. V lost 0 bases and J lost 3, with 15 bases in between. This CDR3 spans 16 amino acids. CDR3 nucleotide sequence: TGCGCCAGCAGCTTGGAAGGGGACGTACGTGACACTGAAGCTTTCTTT. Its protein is CASSLEGDVRDTEAFF.